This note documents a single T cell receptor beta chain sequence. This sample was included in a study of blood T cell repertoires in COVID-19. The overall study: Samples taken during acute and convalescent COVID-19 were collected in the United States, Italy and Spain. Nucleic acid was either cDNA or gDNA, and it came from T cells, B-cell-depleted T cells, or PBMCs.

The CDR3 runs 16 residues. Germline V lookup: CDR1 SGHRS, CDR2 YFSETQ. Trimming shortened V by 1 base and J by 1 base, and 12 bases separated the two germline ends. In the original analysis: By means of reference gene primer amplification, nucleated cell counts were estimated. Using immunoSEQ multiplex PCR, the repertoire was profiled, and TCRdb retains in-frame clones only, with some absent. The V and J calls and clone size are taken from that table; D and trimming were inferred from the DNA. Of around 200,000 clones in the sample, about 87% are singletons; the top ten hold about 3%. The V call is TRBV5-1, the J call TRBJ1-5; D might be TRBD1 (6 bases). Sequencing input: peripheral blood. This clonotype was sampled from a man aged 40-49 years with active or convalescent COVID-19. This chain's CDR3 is CASSLTGHGSNQPQHF. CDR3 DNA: TGCGCCAGCAGCTTGACAGGGCATGGGAGCAATCAGCCCCAGCATTTT. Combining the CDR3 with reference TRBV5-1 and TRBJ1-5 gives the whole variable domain KAGVTQTPRYLIKTRGQQVTLSCSPISGHRSVSWYQQTPGQGLQFLFEYFSETQRNKGNFPGRFSGRQFSNSRSEMNVSTLELGDSALYLCASSLTGHGSNQPQHFGDGTRLSIL.